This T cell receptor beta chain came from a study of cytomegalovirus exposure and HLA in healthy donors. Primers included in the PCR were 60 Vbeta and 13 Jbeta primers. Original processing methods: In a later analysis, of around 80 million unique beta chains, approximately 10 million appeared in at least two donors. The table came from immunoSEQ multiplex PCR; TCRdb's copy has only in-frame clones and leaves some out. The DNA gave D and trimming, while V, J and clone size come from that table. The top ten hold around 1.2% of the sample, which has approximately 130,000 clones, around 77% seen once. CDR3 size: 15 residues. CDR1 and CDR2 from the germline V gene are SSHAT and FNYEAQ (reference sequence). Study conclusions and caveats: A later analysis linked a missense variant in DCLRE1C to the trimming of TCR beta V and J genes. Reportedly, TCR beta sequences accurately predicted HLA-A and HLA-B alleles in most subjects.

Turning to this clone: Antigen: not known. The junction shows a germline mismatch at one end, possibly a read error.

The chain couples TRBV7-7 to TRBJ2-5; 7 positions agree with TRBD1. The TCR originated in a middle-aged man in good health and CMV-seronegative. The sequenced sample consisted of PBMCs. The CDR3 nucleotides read TGTGCTAGCAGCTTATCCGGGACAGCTCAAGAGACCCAGTACTTC. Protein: CASSLSGTAQETQYF.